This passage covers 21 T cell receptor beta chains from one sample sequenced in a study of blood T cell repertoires in COVID-19. This table comes from immunoSEQ multiplex PCR, and its TCRdb copy is limited to in-frame clones, with some not included. Of 200,000 to 250,000 clones in the sample, 80% are singletons; the top ten hold 4.5% to 7%. Sequenced sample: peripheral blood. The receptors were sampled from a woman between 70 and 85 years old with acute or convalescent COVID-19.

The chain employs TRBV30 and TRBJ1-4, with 7 bases that match TRBD1. Germline V gives CDR1 GTSNPN, CDR2 SVGIG (reference sequence). This CDR3 is 15 amino acids long. V was pared by 3 bases and J by 8 bases, with 12 bases of the junction left unmatched. The CDR3 region has the DNA TGTGCCTGGAGGCACCCCCGGGACAGCGGCGAAAAACTGTTTTTT. Encoded protein: CAWRHPRDSGEKLFF.

The CDR3 DNA reads as TGTGCCAGCAGCCCCGGGACAGGCTATGGCTACACCTTC. This sequence encodes CASSPGTGYGYTF. This chain links TRBV3-1 (or the pseudogene TRBV3-2) with TRBJ1-2, with 8 nucleotides matching TRBD1. The germline CDR1 and CDR2 sequences are LGHDT and YNNKEL (reference sequence). The J segment lost 4 bases and the V segment lost 4 bases, leaving 2 bases of the junction unmatched. This CDR3 has 13 amino acids.

The chain recombines TRBV3-1 (or the pseudogene TRBV3-2) with TRBJ1-6; 7 bases match TRBD1. Losses at the gene ends were 4 bases for V and 7 bases for J; bases not matched to a gene: 4. CDR1 LGHDT and CDR2 YNNKEL come from the germline V gene (reference sequence). The CDR3 loop spans 14 amino acids. The CDR3 bases are TGTGCCAGCAGCCGACAGGGTGGGAATTCACCCCTCCACTTT. Protein sequence: CASSRQGGNSPLHF.

In DNA form, the CDR3 reads TGTGCCAGCAGTGACCTCGCGGCTCAAAGTTCCACGACCTACGAGCAGTACTTC. Its translation is CASSDLAAQSSTTYEQYF. The chain links TRBV6-4 to TRBJ2-7; no definite D call. V lost 2 bases, J lost 2 bases, and 22 bases lay in between. The germline V gene has CDR1 MRHNA and CDR2 SNTAGT. This CDR3 comprises 18 residues.

J is TRBJ2-3 and V is TRBV7-9, with D unresolved. There are 14 residues in the CDR3. Germline V gene data show CDR1 as SEHNR and CDR2 as FQNEAQ (reference sequence). V was shortened by 2 bases and J by 4 bases, with 10 bases between the two germline ends. CDR3 bases: TGTGCCAGCAGCTTATTTCTAGGCGCAGATACGCAGTATTTT. Translating gives CASSLFLGADTQYF.

The genes are TRBV29-1 and TRBJ2-7, with 14 nucleotides matching TRBD2. Trimming removed 3 bases from V and 4 bases from J; junction bases left unmatched: 8. CDR1 and CDR2 (germline): SQVTM, ANQGSEA. The CDR3 runs 16 residues. Here the CDR3 reads CSVDLGLAGVVYEQYF. Here the CDR3 DNA reads TGCAGCGTTGATCTGGGACTAGCGGGAGTGGTGTACGAGCAGTACTTC.

Written as DNA, the CDR3 is TGTGCCAGCAGCCCCCGGTACAGGGGGGGGGTGCCCGGGGAGCTGTTTTTT. It translates to CASSPRYRGGVPGELFF. This chain links TRBV9 with TRBJ2-2, with D possibly TRBD1 on 8 matching bases. The V and J ends lost 4 bases and 6 bases respectively, with 22 bases between them. Germline V gene sequence: CDR1 SGDLS, CDR2 YYNGEE. This CDR3 contains 17 residues.

CDR3 DNA: TGTGCCAGCAGTTCGGGACCTTTAGCGGTCGATGAGCAGTTCTTC. This codes for CASSSGPLAVDEQFF. This rearrangement joins TRBV6-2 or TRBV6-3 to TRBJ2-1; the D gene is possibly TRBD2 (6 bases). This CDR3 region has 15 residues. Trimming removed 4 bases from V and 8 bases from J, with 18 bases in between. CDR1 and CDR2 (germline): MNHEY, SVGEGT.

This clone came up a few times. The chain links TRBV7-3 to TRBJ1-2, with 7 bases matching TRBD1. The trim removed 5 bases at V and 6 bases at J, leaving 12 bases unmatched. Germline V gives CDR1 SGHTA, CDR2 FQGTGA. The CDR3 extends over 15 amino acids. CDR3 coding DNA: TGTGCCAGCAGCCCAAACAGGGGAGCCTCCGATGGCTACACCTTC. Its protein product is CASSPNRGASDGYTF. Full variable domain (remainder filled in from reference TRBV7-3 and TRBJ1-2): GAGVSQTPSNKVTEKGKYVELRCDPISGHTALYWYRQSLGQGPEFLIYFQGTGAADDSGLPNDRFFAVRPEGSVSTLKIQRTERGDSAVYLCASSPNRGASDGYTFGSGTRLTVV.

This clone was observed a single time. The chain carries TRBV10-3 and TRBJ1-4, with D perhaps TRBD1 (6 bases). CDR1 and CDR2 from the germline V gene are ENHRY and SYGVKD. Between the trimmed V and J ends, which lost 3 bases and 6 bases, there was a span of 11 bases. The CDR3 is made up of 14 amino acids. In nucleotides, the CDR3 is TGTGCCATCAGTGATCGGGCAGGGGATGAAAAACTGTTTTTT. Protein sequence: CAISDRAGDEKLFF.

In this sample, this clone turned up once. V is TRBV30 and J is TRBJ1-4; TRBD1 aligns across 7 bases. V was pared by 4 bases and J by 4 bases, with 6 bases of the junction left unmatched. From germline, CDR1 is GTSNPN and CDR2 SVGIG (reference sequence). CDR3 length equals 14 residues. DNA for the CDR3: TGTGCCTGGAATTACAGGGGAATTAATGAAAAACTGTTTTTT. Translating it yields CAWNYRGINEKLFF. Together with reference TRBV30 and TRBJ1-4, the CDR3 gives the full variable domain: SQTIHQWPATLVQPVGSPLSLECTVEGTSNPNLYWYRQAAGRGLQLLFYSVGIGQISSEVPQNLSASRPQDRQFILSSKKLLLSDSGFYLCAWNYRGINEKLFFGSGTQLSVL.

J is TRBJ2-7 and V is TRBV28; a weak D match, TRBD1 (5 bases). The V gene lost 6 bases and the J gene lost 3 bases, with 12 bases spanning the gap. The CDR3 runs to 13 residues. Germline V CDR1 and CDR2: MDHEN, SYDVKM. This CDR3 reads CASRPVRVYEQYF. CDR3 in DNA: TGTGCCAGCAGACCCGTCAGGGTCTACGAGCAGTACTTC. Using reference TRBV28 and TRBJ2-7 for the parts outside the CDR3, the full variable domain is DVKVTQSSRYLVKRTGEKVFLECVQDMDHENMFWYRQDPGLGLRLIYFSYDVKMKEKGDIPEGYSVSREKKERFSLILESASTNQTSMYLCASRPVRVYEQYFGPGTRLTVT.

In its sample, this clone was seen once. The V call is TRBV7-9, the J call TRBJ2-7; 8 nucleotides agree with TRBD1. The trim removed 4 bases at V and 4 bases at J, leaving 6 bases unmatched. The CDR3 has 14 residues. Germline V gene data show CDR1 as SEHNR and CDR2 as FQNEAQ (reference sequence). CDR3 loop: CASSSSGGGYEQYF. The DNA for the CDR3 is TGTGCCAGCAGCTCCTCAGGGGGCGGGTACGAGCAGTACTTC.

The chain uses TRBV28 and TRBJ2-5; the D is unclear. In germline, CDR1 is MDHEN, CDR2 SYDVKM. The CDR3 loop spans 14 amino acids. The ends were cut back, 2 bases at V and 1 base at J, with 8 bases in the middle. CDR3 DNA: TGTGCCAGCAGTTTAGCTGCGGCCCAAGAGACCCAGTACTTC. Its translation: CASSLAAAQETQYF.

This chain links TRBV11-2 with TRBJ2-7; TRBD2 matches at 7 bases. V dropped 2 bases and J dropped 2; count of bases not matched to a gene: 3. Germline V gene data show CDR1 as SGHAT and CDR2 as FQNNGV. CDR3 size: 14 residues. CDR3 DNA sequence: TGTGCCAGCAGCTTAACTCGGGGGGCCTACGAGCAGTACTTC. Its protein product is CASSLTRGAYEQYF. Full variable domain (missing parts from reference TRBV11-2 and TRBJ2-7): EAGVAQSPRYKIIEKRQSVAFWCNPISGHATLYWYQQILGQGPKLLIQFQNNGVVDDSQLPKDRFSAERLKGVDSTLKIQPAKLEDSAVYLCASSLTRGAYEQYFGPGTRLTVT.

This clone was observed a handful of times. The rearrangement links TRBV28 to TRBJ2-7, with 8 bases fitting TRBD1. Trimming cost V 4 bases and J 3 bases; bases outside gene matches: 11. This CDR3 has 16 residues. The V gene's germline CDR1 is MDHEN and CDR2 SYDVKM. This CDR3 reads CASSSPGQGAIYEQYF. CDR3 DNA: TGTGCCAGCAGTTCTCCCGGCCAGGGGGCCATCTACGAGCAGTACTTC.

The V and J genes are TRBV7-9 and TRBJ1-3; a weak D match, TRBD1 (5 bases). The V gene lost 6 bases and the J gene lost 0 bases, with 9 bases spanning the gap. Looked up from germline, CDR1 is SEHNR and CDR2 is FQNEAQ (reference sequence). The CDR3 covers 14 residues. The DNA for the CDR3 is TGTGCCAGCAGGCAGGGCAGCTCTGGAAACACCATATATTTT. Protein product: CASRQGSSGNTIYF.

V usage is TRBV7-9 and J usage is TRBJ2-7; TRBD1 aligns across 8 bases. The V segment lost 6 bases and the J segment 3 bases; nucleotides outside the gene matches: 7. CDR1 and CDR2 from the germline V gene are SEHNR and FQNEAQ (reference sequence). This CDR3 is built from 14 residues. The CDR3 is CASSASGQGYEQYF. The CDR3 nucleotides are TGTGCCAGCAGTGCCTCCGGACAGGGCTACGAGCAGTACTTC.

The chain is built from TRBV3-1 (or the pseudogene TRBV3-2) and TRBJ2-3; D is undetermined. This CDR3 region has 12 residues. Trimming pared 4 bases from V and 4 bases from J, leaving 6 bases between. Germline V gene data show CDR1 as LGHDT and CDR2 as YNNKEL (reference sequence). The CDR3 reads CASSLSADTQYF. In DNA, the CDR3 is TGTGCCAGCAGCCTCTCGGCAGATACGCAGTATTTT.

This sequence joins TRBV28 and TRBJ2-7, with D unresolved. Germline loops: CDR1 MDHEN, CDR2 SYDVKM. V was clipped by 7 bases and J by 0 bases, with 16 bases between them. CDR3 length: 15 amino acids. CDR3 sequence: CASTQFMAASYEQYF. CDR3 in DNA: TGTGCCAGCACCCAGTTTATGGCCGCCTCCTACGAGCAGTACTTC.

The gene calls are TRBV9 and TRBJ2-7; D might be TRBD1 (5 bases). Germline CDR1 SGDLS, CDR2 YYNGEE. V lost 0 bases and J 3 bases, leaving 16 bases between the germline ends. The CDR3 totals 16 residues. CDR3 sequence reads: CASSVGFQGMVYEQYF. The CDR3 nucleotides are TGTGCCAGCAGCGTAGGCTTCCAGGGAATGGTCTACGAGCAGTACTTC.